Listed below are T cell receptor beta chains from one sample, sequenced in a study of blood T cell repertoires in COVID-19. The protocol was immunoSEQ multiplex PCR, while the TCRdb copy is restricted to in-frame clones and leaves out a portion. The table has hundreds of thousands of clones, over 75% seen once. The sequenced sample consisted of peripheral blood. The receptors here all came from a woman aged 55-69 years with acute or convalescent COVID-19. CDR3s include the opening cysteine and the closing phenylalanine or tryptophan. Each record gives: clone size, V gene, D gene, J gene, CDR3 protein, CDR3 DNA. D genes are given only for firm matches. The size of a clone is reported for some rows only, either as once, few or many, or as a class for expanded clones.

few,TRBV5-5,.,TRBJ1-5,CASSQGFRQPQHF,TGTGCCAGCAGCCAGGGCTTTAGGCAGCCCCAGCATTTT
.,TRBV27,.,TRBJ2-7,CASSSLAGRYEQYF,TGTGCCAGCAGTAGCCTGGCAGGCCGGTACGAGCAGTACTTC
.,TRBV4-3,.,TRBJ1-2,CASSQDGEAGPYGYTF,TGCGCCAGCAGCCAAGATGGGGAGGCGGGCCCTTATGGCTACACCTTC
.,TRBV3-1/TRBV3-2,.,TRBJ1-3,CASSYRDPGNTIYF,TGTGCCAGCAGCTACAGGGACCCCGGAAACACCATATATTTT
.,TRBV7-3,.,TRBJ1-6,CASSQTGVNSPLHF,TGTGCCAGCAGCCAGACAGGAGTAAATTCACCCCTCCACTTT
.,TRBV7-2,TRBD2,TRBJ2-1,CASSLTSGGANEQFF,TGTGCCAGCAGCCTTACTAGCGGGGGGGCCAATGAGCAGTTCTTC
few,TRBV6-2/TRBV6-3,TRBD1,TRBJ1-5,CASSYLTGKDQPQHF,TGTGCCAGCAGTTACTTGACAGGGAAGGATCAGCCCCAGCATTTT
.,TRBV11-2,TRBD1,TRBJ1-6,CASSRDRVNSPLHF,TGTGCCAGCAGCCGCGACAGGGTAAATTCACCCCTCCACTTT
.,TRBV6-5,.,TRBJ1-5,CASSLRQTNQPQHF,TGTGCCAGCAGTTTGCGGCAGACTAATCAGCCCCAGCATTTT
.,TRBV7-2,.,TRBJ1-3,CASSLVQGQGNTIYF,TGTGCCAGCAGCTTAGTACAGGGTCAGGGAAACACCATATATTTT
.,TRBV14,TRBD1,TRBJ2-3,CASSTRDRGKRTQYF,TGTGCCAGCAGCACCCGGGACAGGGGGAAACGTACGCAGTATTTT
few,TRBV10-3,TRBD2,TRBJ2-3,CAITEASGSVSTDTQYF,TGTGCCATTACCGAGGCTAGCGGGAGTGTTAGCACAGATACGCAGTATTTT
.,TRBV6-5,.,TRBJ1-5,CASSSDRPSNQPQHF,TGTGCCAGCAGTTCAGACAGGCCTAGCAATCAGCCCCAGCATTTT
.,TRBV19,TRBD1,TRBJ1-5,CASSIWDRVSQPQHF,TGTGCCAGTAGTATATGGGACAGAGTCAGCCAGCCCCAGCATTTT
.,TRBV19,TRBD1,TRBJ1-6,CASSRDRDSPLHF,TGTGCCAGTAGTAGGGACAGAGATTCACCCCTCCACTTT
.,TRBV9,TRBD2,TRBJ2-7,CASSPPGGGGKQYF,TGTGCCAGCAGCCCCCCCGGTGGGGGGGGTAAGCAGTACTTC
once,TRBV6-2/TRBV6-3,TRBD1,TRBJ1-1,CASSSPTGGRMNTEAFF,TGTGCCAGCAGCTCCCCCACAGGGGGTAGGATGAACACTGAAGCTTTCTTT
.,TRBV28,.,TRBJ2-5,CASSLEGTQYF,TGTGCCAGCAGCCTTGAGGGGACCCAGTACTTC
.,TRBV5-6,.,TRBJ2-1,CASSLVVSTSYNEQFF,TGTGCCAGCAGCTTGGTGGTGTCTACCTCCTACAATGAGCAGTTCTTC
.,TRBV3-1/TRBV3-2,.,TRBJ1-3,CASSPGGGARNTIYF,TGTGCCAGCAGCCCAGGTGGGGGGGCCCGAAACACCATATATTTT
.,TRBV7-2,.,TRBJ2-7,CASSLTYYYEQYF,TGTGCCAGCAGCTTAACTTACTACTACGAGCAGTACTTC
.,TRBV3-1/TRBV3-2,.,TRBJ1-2,CASSGRQENYGYTF,TGTGCCAGCAGCGGACGACAGGAGAATTATGGCTACACCTTC
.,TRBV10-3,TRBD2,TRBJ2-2,CAISERSARRERHTGELFF,TGTGCCATCAGTGAAAGGTCGGCTCGGCGGGAGCGACACACCGGGGAGCTGTTTTTT
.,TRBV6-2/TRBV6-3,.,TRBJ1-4,CASSYFAISRVEKLFF,TGTGCCAGCAGTTACTTCGCGATATCCAGGGTTGAAAAACTGTTTTTT
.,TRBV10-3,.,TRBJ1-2,CAISYRGGGNYGYTF,TGTGCCATCAGTTACCGAGGGGGAGGGAACTATGGCTACACCTTC
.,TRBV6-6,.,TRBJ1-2,CASSPRGQGWYGYTF,TGTGCCAGCAGCCCCCGCGGGCAGGGGTGGTATGGCTACACCTTC
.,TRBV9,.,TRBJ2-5,CASSSRGPSGETQYF,TGTGCCAGCAGCTCCAGGGGACCTTCAGGGGAGACCCAGTACTTC
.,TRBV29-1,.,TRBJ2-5,CSVEPLAGWYQETQYF,TGCAGCGTTGAACCCTTAGCCGGATGGTACCAAGAGACCCAGTACTTC
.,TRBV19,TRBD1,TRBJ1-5,CASSLGTGVSNQPQHF,TGTGCCAGTAGTCTCGGGACAGGGGTTAGCAATCAGCCCCAGCATTTT
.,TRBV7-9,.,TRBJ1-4,CASSLELGGKLFF,TGTGCCAGCAGCTTAGAGTTGGGGGGGAAACTGTTTTTT
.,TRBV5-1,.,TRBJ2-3,CASSLGGTDTQYF,TGCGCCAGCAGCTTGGGCGGCACAGATACGCAGTATTTT